The 11 T cell receptor beta chains presented below share a single source sample, sequenced in a study of identical twins. Via MiXCR, TCRdb re-called the 5' RACE reads, giving one row per CDR3 protein. The sample yields just over 450,000 distinct CDR3 sequences, approximately 15% seen once. The data were also submitted as part of a second study, on yellow fever vaccine responses in identical twins.

Material for sequencing was CD4+ T cells sorted from blood. The receptors here all came from a woman younger than 35 in good health.

This clonotype was observed a handful of times. This chain joins TRBV9 and TRBJ1-3, with TRBD1 as a possible D gene (5 bases). Trimming removed 0 bases from V and 3 bases from J, with 7 bases in between. The CDR3 is 14 residues long. Germline-derived CDR1 and CDR2 are SGDLS and YYNGEE. The CDR3 is CASSVGGDGNTIYF. CDR3 in DNA: TGTGCCAGCAGCGTAGGAGGGGATGGAAACACCATATATTTT. The full variable domain, with the rest looked up from reference TRBV9 and TRBJ1-3, is DSGVTQTPKHLITATGQRVTLRCSPRSGDLSVYWYQQSLDQGLQFLIQYYNGEERAKGNILERFSAQQFPDLHSELNLSSLELGDSALYFCASSVGGDGNTIYFGEGSWLTVV.

The chain is built from TRBV14 and TRBJ2-3; 15 positions match TRBD2. J was trimmed by 5 bases and V by 5 bases; bases with no gene match: 5. This CDR3 has 16 residues. CDR1 is SGHDN, CDR2 FVKESK, per germline. CDR3 amino acids: CASSAGLAGGEDTQYF. CDR3 sequence (DNA): TGTGCCAGCAGCGCGGGACTAGCGGGAGGAGAAGATACGCAGTATTTT.

J is TRBJ2-3 and V is TRBV12-3 or TRBV12-4; TRBD2 aligns across 9 bases. V was pared by 5 bases and J by 4 bases, with 4 bases of the junction left unmatched. The CDR3 loop spans 14 amino acids. This CDR3 reads CASSPTSGADTQYF. The DNA of the CDR3 is TGTGCCAGCAGTCCGACTAGCGGTGCAGATACGCAGTATTTT.

In this sample, this clonotype turned up a few times. J is TRBJ2-1 and V is TRBV6-2 or TRBV6-3; D is undetermined. The CDR3 contains 16 residues. Germline V lookup: CDR1 MNHEY, CDR2 SVGEGT. V was trimmed by 2 bases and J by 0 bases, leaving 11 bases between them. The CDR3 nucleotides are TGTGCCAGCAGTTACGTACCACTGAGCTCCTACAATGAGCAGTTCTTC. This gives the protein CASSYVPLSSYNEQFF.

V is TRBV4-2 and J is TRBJ2-3; 9 bases are a match to TRBD2. Germline assignment: CDR1 LGHNA and CDR2 YNFKEQ. The CDR3 totals 16 residues. V trimming: 0 bases; J trimming: 1 base; junction bases outside the gene matches: 2. The CDR3 spells CASSQEGLARTDTQYF. The CDR3 DNA is TGTGCCAGCAGCCAAGAAGGACTAGCGCGCACAGATACGCAGTATTTT.

There are many counts of this clonotype. This rearrangement joins TRBV3-1 to TRBJ2-3; 8 bases are shared with TRBD2. Per the germline V gene, CDR1 is LGHDT and CDR2 is YNNKEL (reference sequence). J gave up 3 bases and V 2 bases, and 7 bases lay outside the gene matches. The CDR3 runs to 16 residues. CDR3 amino acids: CASSQRTGGGTDTQYF. The DNA of the CDR3 is TGTGCCAGCAGCCAAAGAACGGGGGGGGGGACAGATACGCAGTATTTT.

The chain has TRBV12-3 or TRBV12-4 and TRBJ1-5; 7 bases agree with TRBD1. V was clipped by 3 bases and J by 10 bases; unmatched bases: 6. The CDR3 length is 13 residues. CDR3 sequence (DNA): TGTGCCAGCAGTTTGGGGACAGCGGGCCCCCAGCATTTT. Its translation: CASSLGTAGPQHF.

This chain connects TRBV11-2 to TRBJ2-7, with TRBD2 identical over 11 bases. Germline CDR1 is SGHAT and CDR2 is FQNNGV. The CDR3 spans 18 residues. Trimming at V came to 1 base and at J to 5 bases, leaving 13 bases not matched to a gene. The DNA of the CDR3 is TGTGCCAGCAGCTTAGTCAGTCTAGCGGGAGGAGTTAGGCACGAGCAGTACTTC. This encodes CASSLVSLAGGVRHEQYF.

At least ten counts were recorded for this clonotype. The V gene is TRBV20-1, the J gene TRBJ1-4, with D perhaps TRBD1 (5 bases). Trimming left V 7 bases short and J 6 bases short, with 15 bases between. Per the germline V gene, CDR1 is DFQATT and CDR2 is SNEGSKA (reference sequence). The CDR3 covers 13 residues. CDR3 region: CSGFQGGDEKLFF. CDR3 in DNA: TGCAGTGGATTCCAGGGAGGGGATGAAAAACTGTTTTTT.

This clonotype occurred a few times. The chain links TRBV12-3 or TRBV12-4 to TRBJ2-2; D possibly uses TRBD1 or TRBD2 (6 bases each). The length of the CDR3 is 14 residues. V gave up 7 bases and J gave up 5 bases, with 14 bases separating them. The CDR3 reads CASILGGTTGELFF. CDR3 coding DNA: TGTGCCAGCATCCTAGGGGGGACGACCGGGGAGCTGTTTTTT.

This rearrangement joins TRBV9 to TRBJ2-5; D not certain. Looked up from germline, CDR1 is SGDLS and CDR2 is YYNGEE. The CDR3 sequence is 14 residues long. V was trimmed by 0 bases and J by 0 bases, leaving 6 bases between them. The DNA for the CDR3 is TGTGCCAGCAGCGTAGGAGGCAACCAAGAGACCCAGTACTTC. The encoded protein is CASSVGGNQETQYF.